These T cell receptor beta chains were read from a single sample in a study of control samples from healthy donors and cancer patients. TCRdb's copy holds only in-frame clones and misses some; the assay was immunoSEQ multiplex PCR. This table holds 70,000 or so clones, roughly 86% found once. The source material was PBMCs. These receptors were obtained from a man aged 55 to 70 with lung cancer. The conserved cysteine and the conserved F or W are not part of the CDR3 here.

>TRBJ2-2|TRBV5-4
ASSLGLRNTGELF
>TRBJ1-1|TRBV7-8
ASSRTDRANTEAF
>TRBJ2-5|TRBV5-1
ASSLDVSLETQY
>TRBJ2-1|TRBV5-1
ASRVAGGRDNEQF
>TRBJ1-1|TRBV27
ASRRQGLNTEAF
>TRBJ1-2|TRBV20-1
SPDRRPPI
>TRBJ2-6|TRBV19
ASSIQKGFSSGANVLT
>TRBJ1-3|TRBV6-5
AVVYSGNTIY
>TRBJ2-7|TRBV5-1
ASSLGLGQGDEQY
>TRBJ2-5|TRBV7-9
ASSSPTPRETQY
>TRBJ1-4|TRBV5-1
ASSLQGINVEKLF
>TRBJ1-1|TRBV14
ASSLSRDRGANTEAF
>TRBJ1-6|TRBV25-1
ASGDAYSPLH
>TRBJ1-1|TRBV12-5
ASGLVPDGAVLNTEAF
>TRBJ2-5|TRBV6-6
ASSYPTSGDETQY
>TRBJ2-3|TRBV27
ASSPGRGGAFDTQY
>TRBJ2-5|TRBV7-9
ASSIRQGQETQY
>TRBJ1-3|TRBV7-8
ASSYSGNTIY
>TRBJ1-4|TRBV6-5
ASSYTGAGDEKLF
>TRBJ2-5|TRBV7-2
ASSWGQGGYQETQY
>TRBJ1-1|TRBV5-1
ASSVGTVNTEAF
>TRBJ2-2|TRBV2
ASGAPIRGGELF
>TRBJ1-4|TRBV4-1
ARSRPGQGPSAGEKLF
>TRBJ1-5|TRBV6-6
ASTSLQGKSNQPQH
>TRBJ1-2|TRBV30
AWSRNRDYT
>TRBJ1-2|TRBV6-5
ASTPGQGNYGGYT